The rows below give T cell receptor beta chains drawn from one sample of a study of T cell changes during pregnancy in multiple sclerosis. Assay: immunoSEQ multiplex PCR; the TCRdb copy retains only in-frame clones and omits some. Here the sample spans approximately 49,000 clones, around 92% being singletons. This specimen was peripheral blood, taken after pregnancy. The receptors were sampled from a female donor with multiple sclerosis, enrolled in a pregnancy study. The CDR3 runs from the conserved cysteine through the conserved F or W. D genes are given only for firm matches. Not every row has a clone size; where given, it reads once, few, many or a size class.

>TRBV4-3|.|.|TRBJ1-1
CASSQNVGVYTEAFF
TGCGCCAGCAGCCAAAACGTAGGGGTTTATACTGAAGCTTTCTTT
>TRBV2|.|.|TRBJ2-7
CASTRRGYEQYF
TGTGCCAGCACTCGACGGGGGTACGAGCAGTACTTC
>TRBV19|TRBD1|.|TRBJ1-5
CASTPLAGQGINQPQHF
TGTGCCAGTACTCCACTCGCAGGACAGGGGATCAATCAGCCCCAGCATTTT
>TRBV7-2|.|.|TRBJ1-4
CASSLDIATNEKLFF
TGTGCCAGCAGCTTAGATATCGCAACTAATGAAAAACTGTTTTTT
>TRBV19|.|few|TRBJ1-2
CASNRVKDGYTF
TGTGCCAGTAACAGGGTAAAGGATGGCTACACCTTC
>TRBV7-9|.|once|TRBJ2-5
CASSLVRGSAETQYF
TGTGCCAGCAGCTTAGTTCGGGGGAGTGCGGAGACCCAGTACTTC
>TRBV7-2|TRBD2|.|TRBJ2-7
CASSLAGGLWDEQYF
TGTGCCAGCAGCTTGGCGGGGGGCCTGTGGGACGAGCAGTACTTC
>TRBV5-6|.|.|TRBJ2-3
CASSFSRPSTDTQYF
TGTGCCAGCAGCTTTAGCAGACCTAGCACAGATACGCAGTATTTT
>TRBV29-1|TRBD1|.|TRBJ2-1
CSVGRDRRYNEQFF
TGCAGCGTTGGTAGGGACAGGCGGTACAATGAGCAGTTCTTC
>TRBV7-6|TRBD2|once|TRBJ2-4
CASSLGGLAGRAPNIQYF
TGTGCCAGCAGCTTAGGTGGACTAGCGGGGAGGGCCCCAAACATTCAGTACTTC
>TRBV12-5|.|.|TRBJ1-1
CASGLGGNTEAFF
TGTGCTAGTGGTCTAGGGGGGAACACTGAAGCTTTCTTT
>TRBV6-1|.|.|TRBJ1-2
CASSEGGAQGIYGYTF
TGTGCCAGCAGTGAGGGAGGGGCGCAGGGTATCTATGGCTACACCTTC
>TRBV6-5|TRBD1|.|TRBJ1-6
CASRMRQGSPLHF
TGTGCCAGCAGGATGAGACAGGGTTCACCCCTCCACTTT
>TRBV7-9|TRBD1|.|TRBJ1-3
CASSFPSTPGGGYTIYF
TGTGCCAGCAGCTTCCCAAGCACCCCAGGGGGCGGTTACACCATATATTTT
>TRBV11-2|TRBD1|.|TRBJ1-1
CASSLAGTGKVATEAFF
TGTGCCAGCAGCTTAGCCGGGACAGGGAAAGTGGCCACTGAAGCTTTCTTT
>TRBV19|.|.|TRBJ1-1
CASSVGGQNTEAFF
TGTGCCAGTAGTGTGGGAGGACAGAACACTGAAGCTTTCTTT
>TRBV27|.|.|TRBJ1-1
CASSPRGIGTEAFF
TGTGCCAGCAGTCCTCGGGGGATAGGGACTGAAGCTTTCTTT
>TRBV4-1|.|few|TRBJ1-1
CASSQSGSEAFF
TGCGCCAGCAGCCAATCGGGATCCGAAGCTTTCTTT
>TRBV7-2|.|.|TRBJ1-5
CASSLFGQAINQPQHF
TGTGCCAGCAGCTTATTTGGGCAGGCCATCAATCAGCCCCAGCATTTT
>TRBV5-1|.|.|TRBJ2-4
CASSRHFVRDKLAKNIQYF
TGCGCCAGCAGCCGGCACTTCGTCCGGGACAAACTAGCCAAAAACATTCAGTACTTC
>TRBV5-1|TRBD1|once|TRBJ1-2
CASRPWDRENFGYTF
TGCGCCAGCAGGCCTTGGGACAGGGAGAATTTTGGCTACACCTTC
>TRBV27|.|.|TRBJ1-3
CASSLYGPRQGNTIYF
TGTGCCAGCAGTTTATATGGGCCCCGCCAAGGAAACACCATATATTTT
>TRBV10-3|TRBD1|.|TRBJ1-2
CAISEEGQGDYGYTF
TGTGCCATCAGTGAAGAGGGACAGGGGGACTATGGCTACACCTTC
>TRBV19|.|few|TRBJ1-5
CASSMAGTSNQPQHF
TGTGCCAGTAGTATGGCGGGCACTAGCAATCAGCCCCAGCATTTT
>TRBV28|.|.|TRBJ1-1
CASSLEGAREAFF
TGTGCCAGCAGTTTAGAAGGGGCGCGTGAAGCTTTCTTT
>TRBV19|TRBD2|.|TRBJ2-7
CASSISPGLAGEFVEQYF
TGTGCCAGTAGTATAAGCCCCGGACTAGCGGGGGAGTTCGTCGAGCAGTACTTC
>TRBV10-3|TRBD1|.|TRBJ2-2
CAISVPGQGPEGGELFF
TGTGCCATCAGCGTACCGGGACAGGGCCCCGAAGGCGGGGAGCTGTTTTTT
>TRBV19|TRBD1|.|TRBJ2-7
CASSPDRGHRYEQYF
TGTGCCAGTAGCCCGGACAGGGGGCATCGGTACGAGCAGTACTTC
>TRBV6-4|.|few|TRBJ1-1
CASSVGENTEAFF
TGTGCCAGCAGCGTAGGGGAGAACACTGAAGCTTTCTTT
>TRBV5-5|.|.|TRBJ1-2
CASSLHPSGTPNYGYTF
TGTGCCAGCAGCTTACACCCCTCAGGAACTCCTAACTATGGCTACACCTTC
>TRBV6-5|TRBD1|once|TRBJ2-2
CASSKPPRGTGELFF
TGTGCCAGCAGTAAGCCTCCCAGGGGGACCGGGGAGCTGTTTTTT
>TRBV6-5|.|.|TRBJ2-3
CASTTPGASTDTQYF
TGTGCCAGCACTACGCCAGGGGCTAGCACAGATACGCAGTATTTT
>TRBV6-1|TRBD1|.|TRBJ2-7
CASSEPRTGSYEQYF
TGTGCCAGCAGTGAACCTCGGACAGGGTCCTACGAGCAGTACTTC
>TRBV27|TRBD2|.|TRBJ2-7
CASSLAASGGTGEQYF
TGTGCCAGCAGTTTAGCGGCTAGCGGGGGGACTGGGGAGCAGTACTTC
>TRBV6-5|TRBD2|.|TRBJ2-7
CATQVSGGDEQYF
TGTGCCACACAAGTTAGCGGGGGGGACGAGCAGTACTTC
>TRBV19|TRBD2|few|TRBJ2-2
CASSIGWGGTGELFF
TGTGCCAGTAGTATCGGGTGGGGGGGAACCGGGGAGCTGTTTTTT
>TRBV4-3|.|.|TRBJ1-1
CASSQTGNTEAFF
TGCGCCAGCAGCCAGACAGGGAACACTGAAGCTTTCTTT
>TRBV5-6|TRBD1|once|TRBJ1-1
CASSLGTGADTEAFF
TGTGCCAGCAGCTTGGGAACAGGGGCAGACACTGAAGCTTTCTTT
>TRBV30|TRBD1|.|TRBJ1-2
CAWSDGTGILHYGYTF
TGTGCCTGGAGCGACGGGACAGGCATCCTGCACTATGGCTACACCTTC
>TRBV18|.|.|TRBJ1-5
CASSPGLGGLSNQPQHF
TGTGCCAGCTCACCAGGTTTGGGGGGTTTGAGCAATCAGCCCCAGCATTTT
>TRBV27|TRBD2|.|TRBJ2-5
CASRRAGGPETQYF
TGTGCCAGCAGGCGAGCGGGGGGCCCGGAGACCCAGTACTTC
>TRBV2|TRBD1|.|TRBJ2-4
CASSIIQATGNLRSIQYF
TGTGCCAGCAGTATCATTCAAGCGACAGGGAACCTCCGGAGCATTCAGTACTTC
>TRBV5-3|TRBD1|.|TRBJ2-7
CARSLGTGNYEQYF
TGTGCCAGAAGCTTGGGGACAGGGAATTACGAGCAGTACTTC
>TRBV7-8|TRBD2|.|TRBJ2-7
CASSLGRSYEQYF
TGTGCCAGCTCTCTCGGGAGGTCCTACGAGCAGTACTTC
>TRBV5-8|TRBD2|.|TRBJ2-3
CASSSRAGGPRLRDTQYF
TGTGCCAGCAGCTCTAGAGCGGGGGGGCCGAGGCTGAGAGATACGCAGTATTTT
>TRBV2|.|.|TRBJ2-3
CASSEYTNTQYF
TGTGCCAGCAGTGAATACACAAATACGCAGTATTTT
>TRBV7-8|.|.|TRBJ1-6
CASSLVPGSYNSPLHF
TGTGCCAGCAGCTTAGTTCCGGGTTCCTATAATTCACCCCTCCACTTT
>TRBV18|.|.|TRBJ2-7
CASSPSVGGYEQYF
TGTGCCAGCTCACCCTCGGTAGGGGGCTACGAGCAGTACTTC
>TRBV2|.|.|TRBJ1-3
CASSVELSGNTIYF
TGTGCCAGCAGTGTTGAGCTGTCTGGAAACACCATATATTTT
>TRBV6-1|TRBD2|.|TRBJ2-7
CASSTSTSGTYEQYF
TGTGCCAGCAGTACCTCGACTAGCGGCACCTACGAGCAGTACTTC
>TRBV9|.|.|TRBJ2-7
CASSPSGQFVNEQYF
TGTGCCAGCAGCCCCTCAGGGCAGTTCGTGAACGAGCAGTACTTC
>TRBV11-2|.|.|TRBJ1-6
CASSSDSPLHF
TGTGCCAGCAGCTCTGATTCACCCCTCCACTTT
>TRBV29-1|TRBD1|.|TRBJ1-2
CSVEAPRTGQFGYTF
TGCAGCGTTGAAGCTCCCCGGACAGGGCAGTTTGGCTACACCTTC
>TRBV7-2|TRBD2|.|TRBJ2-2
CASSLRRGTGELFF
TGTGCCAGCAGCTTACGGCGGGGGACCGGGGAGCTGTTTTTT
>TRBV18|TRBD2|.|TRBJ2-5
CASSPLPGLARDPGTQYF
TGTGCCAGCTCACCACTCCCGGGACTAGCGCGGGACCCCGGGACCCAGTACTTC
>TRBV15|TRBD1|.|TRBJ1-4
CATSRGTGGRTNEKLFF
TGTGCCACCAGCAGGGGGACAGGGGGAAGGACTAATGAAAAACTGTTTTTT
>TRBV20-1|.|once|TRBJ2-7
CSARVDRGQYF
TGCAGTGCTAGAGTCGACAGAGGGCAGTACTTC
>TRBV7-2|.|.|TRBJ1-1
CASSLARTHADFMNTEAFF
TGTGCCAGCAGCTTAGCCAGAACACATGCAGACTTCATGAACACTGAAGCTTTCTTT
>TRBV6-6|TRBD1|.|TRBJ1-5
CASTQGQGAQQPQHF
TGTGCCAGCACCCAGGGACAGGGGGCTCAACAGCCCCAGCATTTT